The clone carrying this T cell receptor (beta chain) was recorded many times. The sample originates from a study of metastatic and nonmetastatic thyroid tumors. Authors' analysis steps: A classifier for distant metastasis in papillary thyroid cancer was constructed using CDR3 differences observed across clinicopathological groups. TCRdb re-clonotyped the PCR reads via MiXCR. What appears here as the V and J calls and clone size reflects TCRdb's work, not the paper's. The sample consists of 15,000 to 20,000 clones, approximately 30% of them appearing once. Germline loops: CDR1 LNHNV, CDR2 YYDKDF (reference sequence). The CDR3 runs 13 residues. Trimming cost V 0 bases and J 5 bases, with 7 bases left between them. Treatment of any kind had been given to no patient before thyroid surgery.

The clonotype was recovered from a female donor with papillary thyroid cancer or a benign thyroid nodule (not recorded which). Some clones in this sample may be carry-over from other donors' samples. The source material was tumor tissue. The gene calls are TRBV15 and TRBJ1-2, with TRBD1 as a possible D gene (5 bases). DNA of the CDR3: TGTGCCACCAGCAGAGACGGGGGGTATGGCTACACCTTC. Translating gives CATSRDGGYGYTF. Looking up the rest from reference TRBV15 and TRBJ1-2 gives the full variable domain: DAMVIQNPRYQVTQFGKPVTLSCSQTLNHNVMYWYQQKSSQAPKLLFHYYDKDFNNEADTPDNFQSRRPNTSFCFLDIRSPGLGDTAMYLCATSRDGGYGYTFGSGTRLTVV.